This T cell receptor beta chain came from a study of blood T cells in healthy people across ages (dated by TCRdb to the mid-2010s). With regard to the full study: In model experiments, template switching captured roughly one uniquely barcoded TCR beta cDNA molecule for every two T cells. To track age-related changes in TCR beta repertoire diversity, the study relied on deep sequencing normalized with unique cDNA molecular identifiers. Donors were grouped into four age groups: young (average about 15 years), middle-aged (roughly 38), aged (around 62) and long-lived (around 80). For two donors (one aged 18 to 30 and one aged 80 or older), the study analyzed two additional independent replicas of 1 million unique cDNA reads from the same blood draw. Paper-wide results and their limitations: Because the CMV infection status of the donors was unknown, age-related changes in expanded clonotypes may potentially have been confounded. Since profiling was done on bulk unsorted PBMCs, naive and antigen-experienced compartments could not be conclusively compared. As age increased, observed TCR beta diversity per million T cells dropped in a roughly linear way, and a significant reduction was already evident by age 40. The long-lived group showed more naive CD4+ T cells, fewer expanded clones and increased TCR diversity than the aged group, suggesting age selection. The percentage of naive T cells measured by flow cytometry correlated strongly with observed TCR beta diversity. Estimates of total diversity based on one million sequenced T cells were regarded as lower bounds and as underestimates.

This clonotype appeared a few times. Its target antigen remains unknown. No base quality values were provided; no much bigger clone lies one nucleotide off. The 39 donors, aged about 6 to 95 years, were systemically healthy Caucasian individuals from Russia. Each donor gave 8.5 to 10 milliliters of peripheral blood, collected into EDTA-treated Vacutainer tubes. Ficoll-Paque density-gradient centrifugation was used to isolate PBMCs, with at least 7 million obtained per sample. Total RNA was extracted from PBMCs with Trizol reagent, with at least 6 micrograms obtained per sample. Naive CD45RAhigh/CD27high T cell percentages were measured by flow cytometry on a PBMC aliquot from every donor. Library generation was performed with 5' RACE. The instrument given in TCRdb is Illumina HiSeq 2500. The second PCR ran for about 6 to 12 cycles and used a J-beta primer mix along with a sample-barcoded 5' primer. Each TCR beta cDNA molecule received a unique molecular identifier from a template-switch 5' adaptor carrying 12 random nucleotides. Each sample yielded at least 3 million CDR3-containing paired-end reads. First-strand cDNA was synthesized from all RNA with the Mint cDNA synthesis kit, primed by a TRBC-specific oligonucleotide. All cDNA was treated with uracil-DNA glycosylase and then went through a first 18-cycle PCR with the universal primers M1SS and BC2_uni_R. The published analysis was carried out like this. For normalization, 1 million high-quality reads were randomly selected from each sample, with every read carrying a distinct molecular identifier. Reads sharing molecular identifiers were discarded rather than binned into consensus sequences. MiTCR, with a Q25 quality threshold and the strictest error-elimination algorithm, was used for CDR3 identification, clonotype clustering and error correction. A nonparametric unseen species model with Euler transformation was used to estimate a lower bound on total TCR beta diversity. TCRdb passed the public sequencing reads through fastp at Q25 and MiXCR, retaining productive beta sequences. Each entry merges the rows of one CDR3 protein and shows their most common DNA and genes. None of the V and J calls come from the authors' own analysis; TCRdb made them. This sample gives around 780,000 distinct CDR3 sequences in total; roughly 24% of them show up just once. Over 2.5% of the sample belongs to the ten largest clones.

V lost 6 bases and J lost 5 bases, and the count of bases not matched to a germline gene is 8. Via the germline V gene (reference sequence), CDR1 is DFQATT and CDR2 SNEGSKA. The CDR3, from cysteine to phenylalanine, totals 14 residues. Only the CDR3 DNA is retained, 42 bases long and in frame from the first base. Another study also made use of these data, one on T cells of mothers and their children. The other study reports the following: Donors were nine systemically healthy Caucasian individuals: three mothers and their six children. cDNA synthesis used all of the extracted RNA, with about 1.5 ug of RNA in each 15 ul reaction. In the second PCR, sample barcodes and 2-4 random nucleotides were introduced via the M1S primer. Over 8 million TCR beta CDR3 reads came from each mother, compared with several million reads from each child. Thymic selection similarly shapes TCR recombination output in related and unrelated pairs, with minor effect from inherited differences. Normalized repertoire overlap was always found to be slightly, but never significantly, higher in related mother-child pairs than in unrelated mother-child pairs. With a sensitivity of approximately 100 clones per million clonotypes, no persistent microchimeric T cell clones were detected. In the study, deep NGS was used to compare the TCR beta repertoires of mothers and children, and features distinguishing related mother-child pairs from unrelated individuals were sought. On average, the children were roughly 10 +/- 4 years old, while the mothers were about 40 +/- 4 years old. Libraries were sequenced on Illumina HiSeq 2000 with 100+100 nt paired-end reads after adapter ligation with NEBNext reagents. To prevent cross-contamination, the mother and child libraries were prepared one month apart and sequenced in separate runs. Each donor had between roughly 450,000 and 2,100,000 distinct TCR beta clonotypes identified. Naive TCR beta clonotypes were estimated from low-frequency clonotypes matched to each donor's FACS-determined naive share, without sorting.

The receptor chain draws on TRBV20-1 and TRBJ2-4; the junction holds 9 bases that match TRBD1. The TCR sequence derives from a boy aged 5-17 years in good health. The source material was blood. The CDR3 protein sequence reads: CSARIQGAQNIQYF. The sequenced DNA is TGCAGTGCGCGGATACAGGGGGCCCAAAACATTCAGTACTTC.